The next 27 T cell receptor beta chains were all read from a single sample in a study of T cells in Graves' hyperthyroidism and ophthalmopathy. Researchers took RNA transcripts and amplified the TCR beta CDR3 regions from them. A first-round RT-PCR of the TCR CDR3 used the HTBI primer set. Via MiXCR, TCRdb re-called the multiplex PCR reads, giving one row per CDR3 protein. The table has 550,000 to 700,000 distinct CDR3 sequences, roughly 14% seen once. The sample taken for sequencing was blood. These receptors were taken from a middle-aged woman with Graves' ophthalmopathy.

This clonotype was observed at least ten times. The chain has TRBV20-1 and TRBJ1-5; D is unresolved. V was cut by 7 bases and J by 2 bases, with 3 bases left in between. The CDR3 is 10 amino acids. CDR1 DFQATT and CDR2 SNEGSKA come from the germline V gene (reference sequence). DNA of the CDR3: TGCAGTGTTGGCAATCAGCCCCAGCATTTT. Translating gives CSVGNQPQHF.

There are many counts of this clonotype. V usage is TRBV19 and J usage is TRBJ1-1; D perhaps matches TRBD1 (5 bases). The CDR3 consists of 14 residues. V was shortened by 3 bases and J by 1 base, with 9 bases between the two germline ends. Germline CDR1 and CDR2: LNHDA and SQIVND (reference sequence). The chain's CDR3 is CASSIQGANTEAFF. The CDR3 DNA sequence: TGTGCCAGTAGTATCCAGGGAGCGAACACTGAAGCTTTCTTT.

This clonotype was counted many times. This chain joins TRBV5-1 and TRBJ2-2, with 9 bases aligning to TRBD2. Losses at the gene ends were 7 bases for V and 8 bases for J; bases not matched to a gene: 6. There are 13 residues in the CDR3. Germline lookup yields CDR1 SGHRS and CDR2 YFSETQ. The CDR3 reads CASGGRATGELFF. CDR3 bases: TGCGCCAGCGGCGGGAGGGCAACAGGGGAGCTGTTTTTT.

This clonotype was seen many times. J is TRBJ1-5 and V is TRBV20-1; TRBD1 aligns across 8 bases. Looked up from germline, CDR1 is DFQATT and CDR2 is SNEGSKA (reference sequence). The CDR3 is 13 residues long. After removal of 5 bases from V and 7 bases from J, the junction contained 7 bases not matched to a gene. The CDR3 spells CSAGGTGKQPQHF. In nucleotides, the CDR3 is TGCAGTGCTGGAGGGACAGGAAAACAGCCCCAGCATTTT.

This clonotype occurred many times. The V gene is TRBV11-1, the J gene TRBJ2-7, with TRBD1 as a possible D gene (5 bases). V gave up 2 bases and J gave up 0 bases, with 11 bases separating them. The CDR3 extends over 15 amino acids. The germline V gene has CDR1 SGHAT and CDR2 FQDESV (reference sequence). The CDR3 is CASSLRGIASYEQYF. As DNA, the CDR3 is TGTGCCAGCAGCTTAAGGGGCATCGCCTCCTACGAGCAGTACTTC. Full variable domain (rest looked up from reference TRBV11-1 and TRBJ2-7): EAEVAQSPRYKITEKSQAVAFWCDPISGHATLYWYRQILGQGPELLVQFQDESVVDDSQLPKDRFSAERLKGVDSTLKIQPAELGDSAMYLCASSLRGIASYEQYFGPGTRLTVT.

The table lists this clonotype with a count of one. V and J are TRBV6-2 or TRBV6-3 and TRBJ2-7; 8 bases align to TRBD1. The CDR3 is 16 residues long. Germline V gene data show CDR1 as MNHEY and CDR2 as SVGEGT. The ends lost 3 bases at V and 1 base at J; junction bases unmatched: 8. The CDR3 loop reads CASSYRTDRVSYEQYF. DNA for the CDR3: TGTGCCAGCAGTTATCGAACGGACAGGGTATCCTACGAGCAGTACTTC.

The J gene is TRBJ2-5, the V gene TRBV7-2, with D hard to call. Trimming removed 4 bases at V and 1 base at J, with 13 bases between. Per germline, CDR1 SGHTA and CDR2 FQGNSA. The CDR3 extends over 15 amino acids. The CDR3 region is CASSYDLSAQETQYF. CDR3 coding DNA: TGTGCCAGCAGCTACGACTTATCGGCCCAAGAGACCCAGTACTTC.

The table lists this clonotype with many counts. The chain recombines TRBV14 with TRBJ1-1; no clear D. Germline loops: CDR1 SGHDN, CDR2 FVKESK. This CDR3 is 13 amino acids long. V lost 1 base to trimming and J lost 3 bases, with 6 bases between them. The CDR3 DNA sequence: TGTGCCAGCAGCCAAGGGGAGGACACTGAAGCTTTCTTT. Translated: CASSQGEDTEAFF.

This clonotype occurred many times. This chain uses TRBV12-5 with TRBJ1-5; D is perhaps TRBD1 (6 bases). Germline V lookup: CDR1 LGHNT, CDR2 FRNRAP. V lost 1 base to trimming and J lost 3 bases, with 13 bases between them. The CDR3 covers 16 residues. CDR3 loop: CASGLDRDIINQPQHF. The CDR3 DNA sequence: TGTGCTAGTGGTTTGGACCGGGACATAATCAATCAGCCCCAGCATTTT. The whole variable domain, filled in from reference TRBV12-5 and TRBJ1-5, reads DARVTQTPRHKVTEMGQEVTMRCQPILGHNTVFWYRQTMMQGLELLAYFRNRAPLDDSGMPKDRFSAEMPDATLATLKIQPSEPRDSAVYFCASGLDRDIINQPQHFGDGTRLSIL.

This clonotype was observed at least ten times. The chain recombines TRBV29-1 with TRBJ1-2; 9 bases are a match to TRBD1. This CDR3 is built from 11 residues. V lost 7 bases, J lost 6 bases, and 3 bases stayed unmatched. The germline V gene encodes CDR1 SQVTM and CDR2 ANQGSEA. The CDR3 nucleotides are TGCAGCGCTAGACAGGGGGATGGCTACACCTTC. Its translation is CSARQGDGYTF.

This clonotype was seen at least ten times. The J gene is TRBJ1-5, the V gene TRBV6-1, with a possible D match to TRBD1 (5 bases). V dropped 0 bases and J dropped 1 base, with 10 bases sitting between them. The V gene's germline CDR1 is MNHNS and CDR2 SASEGT. This CDR3 region has 16 residues. The CDR3 region has the DNA TGTGCCAGCAGTGAAGCGTACAGGATCAGCAATCAGCCCCAGCATTTT. It codes for CASSEAYRISNQPQHF.

This clonotype was seen ten or more times. CDR3: CASGTGATEAFF. CDR3 nucleotide sequence: TGTGCCAGCGGGACCGGGGCCACTGAAGCTTTCTTT. The chain is built from TRBV28 and TRBJ1-1; D might be TRBD1 (5 bases). V was cut by 8 bases and J by 4 bases, with 11 bases left in between. Germline V gene data show CDR1 as MDHEN and CDR2 as SYDVKM. CDR3 length: 12 amino acids.

This clonotype was seen repeatedly, ten times or more. Compared with germline, one end of the junction differs, possibly owing to a read error. The V call is TRBV5-1, the J call TRBJ1-1; D is uncertain. The CDR3 length is 11 residues. Germline CDR1 SGHRS, CDR2 YFSETQ. The DNA of the CDR3 is TGTGCCAGCAGTGGTAACACTGAAGCTTTCTTT. Its translation is CASSGNTEAFF.

This clonotype was counted ten times or more. The chain couples TRBV7-8 to TRBJ2-7; 10 bases are shared with TRBD2. The trim removed 5 bases at V and 5 bases at J, leaving 12 bases unmatched. CDR1 SGHVS and CDR2 FQNEAQ come from the germline V gene. This CDR3 region has 16 residues. The CDR3 DNA reads as TGTGCCAGCAGCCGCCTATGGGCTAGCGGGAGCAACGAGCAGTACTTC. This sequence encodes CASSRLWASGSNEQYF. Complete variable domain (other parts from reference TRBV7-8 and TRBJ2-7): GAGVSQSPRYKVAKRGQDVALRCDPISGHVSLFWYQQALGQGPEFLTYFQNEAQLDKSGLPSDRFFAERPEGSVSTLKIQRTQQEDSAVYLCASSRLWASGSNEQYFGPGTRLTVT.

This clonotype was seen ten or more times. This rearrangement joins TRBV11-2 to TRBJ1-5; 7 bases are a match to TRBD1. The CDR3 contains 14 residues. V trimming: 4 bases; J trimming: 4 bases; junction bases outside the gene matches: 4. The germline CDR1 and CDR2 sequences are SGHAT and FQNNGV. The CDR3 region has the DNA TGTGCCAGCAGCTCTTCGACAGGGAATCAGCCCCAGCATTTT. Translated, it gives CASSSSTGNQPQHF.

This clonotype was observed at least ten times. V usage is TRBV27 and J usage is TRBJ1-5; D ambiguous. V lost 1 base, J lost 3 bases, and 7 bases lay in between. Per the germline V gene, CDR1 is MNHEY and CDR2 is SMNVEV (reference sequence). CDR3 size: 14 residues. This chain's CDR3 is CASSLYPSNQPQHF. Written as DNA, the CDR3 is TGTGCCAGCAGTTTATACCCCTCCAATCAGCCCCAGCATTTT.

This clonotype was seen many times. The chain couples TRBV24-1 to TRBJ2-7, with 9 bases matching TRBD1. Germline assignment: CDR1 KGHDR and CDR2 SFDVKD. V gave up 7 bases and J gave up 5 bases; unmatched junction bases: 8. The CDR3 has 14 amino acids. The CDR3 sequence is CATSLGQGLDEQYF. DNA of the CDR3: TGTGCCACCAGCTTGGGACAGGGTCTCGACGAGCAGTACTTC.

This clonotype occurred a few times. The rearrangement uses TRBV5-1 and TRBJ1-6; 7 bases align to TRBD1. The V segment lost 0 bases and the J segment 5 bases; nucleotides outside the gene matches: 8. Looked up from germline, CDR1 is SGHRS and CDR2 is YFSETQ. This CDR3 is 17 amino acids long. In DNA, the CDR3 is TGCGCCAGCAGCTTGGCCCTTGACAGGGCTGATAATTCACCCCTCCACTTT. Translating it yields CASSLALDRADNSPLHF.

This clonotype has at least ten counts. The chain links TRBV20-1 to TRBJ1-1; D unresolved. V lost 6 bases, J lost 7 bases, and 12 bases lay in between. The CDR3 is 11 residues long. Germline CDR1 reads DFQATT; CDR2 reads SNEGSKA (reference sequence). CDR3 nucleotide sequence: TGCAGTGCCCTCGACGGCCATGAAGCTTTCTTT. It specifies CSALDGHEAFF.

In this sample, this clonotype turned up many times. The chain employs TRBV28 and TRBJ2-5; no clear D gene. Trimming cost V 7 bases and J 1 base, with 13 bases left between them. CDR1 and CDR2 (germline): MDHEN, SYDVKM. The CDR3 is 14 amino acids. The CDR3 region has the DNA TGTGCCAGCATGGTCACGGCTTCCCAAGAGACCCAGTACTTC. It codes for CASMVTASQETQYF. Looking up the rest from reference TRBV28 and TRBJ2-5 gives the full variable domain: DVKVTQSSRYLVKRTGEKVFLECVQDMDHENMFWYRQDPGLGLRLIYFSYDVKMKEKGDIPEGYSVSREKKERFSLILESASTNQTSMYLCASMVTASQETQYFGPGTRLLVL.

This clonotype was counted ten times or more. The chain recombines TRBV5-6 with TRBJ2-5; 9 positions agree with TRBD1. Trimming removed 4 bases from V and 7 bases from J; junction bases left unmatched: 5. The CDR3 length is 13 residues. CDR1 is SGHDT, CDR2 YYEEEE, per germline. Written as DNA, the CDR3 is TGTGCCAGCAGCAACGGACAGGGGACGACCCAGTACTTC. Its translation is CASSNGQGTTQYF.

This clonotype was counted ten times or more. This chain uses TRBV12-3 or TRBV12-4 with TRBJ1-1; TRBD1 might be the D (5 bases). The V and J ends lost 5 bases and 8 bases respectively, with 15 bases between them. The CDR3 runs to 13 residues. The CDR3 sequence: CASSPRAGREAFF. CDR3 sequence (DNA): TGTGCCAGCAGTCCTCGAGCGGGACGGGAAGCTTTCTTT.

The chain carries TRBV28 and TRBJ1-2, with 7 positions matching TRBD1. V trimming: 10 bases; J trimming: 4 bases; junction bases outside the gene matches: 12. There are 14 residues in the CDR3. CDR1 and CDR2 from the germline V gene are MDHEN and SYDVKM. CDR3 DNA: TGTGCCACCGGTATAAACTACAGGGGCTATGGCTACACCTTC. It translates to CATGINYRGYGYTF.

Many counts were recorded for this clonotype. The V gene is TRBV12-3 or TRBV12-4, the J gene TRBJ2-2, with D hard to call. This CDR3 has 13 residues. Trimming removed 6 bases from V and 1 base from J, with 6 bases in between. CDR3 DNA sequence: TGTGCCAGCAGCCCCCTGAACACCGGGGAGCTGTTTTTT. Residues: CASSPLNTGELFF.

Ten or more counts support this clonotype. The chain employs TRBV6-2 or TRBV6-3 and TRBJ1-1; D uncertain. This CDR3 comprises 15 residues. The germline V gene has CDR1 MNHEY and CDR2 SVGEGT. Deletions cut 5 bases from V and 5 bases from J, with 18 bases between. This CDR3 reads CASSTYVGSGTEAFF. The CDR3 region has the DNA TGTGCCAGCAGTACATACGTGGGGAGTGGGACTGAAGCTTTCTTT.

This clonotype was found many times. The rearrangement links TRBV24-1 to TRBJ2-2; D uncertain. CDR1 is KGHDR, CDR2 SFDVKD, per germline. The CDR3 has 12 residues. V lost 4 bases and J lost 5, with 4 bases in between. In nucleotides, the CDR3 is TGTGCCACCAGTGAGGGGACCGGGGAGCTGTTTTTT. It yields the protein CATSEGTGELFF.

V gene TRBV11-2 combines with J gene TRBJ1-1; D gene uncertain. The CDR3 consists of 14 residues. Germline V lookup: CDR1 SGHAT, CDR2 FQNNGV. Trimming removed 4 bases at V and 1 base at J, with 10 bases between. CDR3 sequence: CASSSGLGNTEAFF. As DNA, the CDR3 is TGTGCCAGCAGCTCCGGGTTGGGGAACACTGAAGCTTTCTTT. Supplemented by reference TRBV11-2 and TRBJ1-1, the full variable domain reads EAGVAQSPRYKIIEKRQSVAFWCNPISGHATLYWYQQILGQGPKLLIQFQNNGVVDDSQLPKDRFSAERLKGVDSTLKIQPAKLEDSAVYLCASSSGLGNTEAFFGQGTRLTVV.